These 7 T cell receptor beta chains originate from one sample sequenced in a study of blood T cell repertoires in COVID-19. Sequencing used immunoSEQ multiplex PCR; TCRdb keeps in-frame clones, though not all of them. The sample consists of about 150,000 clones, 84% of them appearing once. Sequencing used peripheral blood. Receptor source: a man aged 65 to 85 with acute or convalescent COVID-19.

This chain connects TRBV6-1 to TRBJ1-1; 10 nucleotides match TRBD1. The CDR3 contains 16 residues. Germline lookup yields CDR1 MNHNS and CDR2 SASEGT. V was pared by 3 bases and J by 7 bases, with 11 bases of the junction left unmatched. The CDR3 spells CASSDNTPDRGYEAFF. As DNA, the CDR3 is TGTGCCAGCAGTGACAATACTCCGGACAGGGGGTATGAAGCTTTCTTT.

This clone was detected only once. The chain is built from TRBV27 and TRBJ2-1; TRBD2 matches at 13 bases. Germline V lookup: CDR1 MNHEY, CDR2 SMNVEV (reference sequence). J lost 7 bases, V lost 6 bases, and 3 bases had no gene match. The CDR3 length is 14 residues. The CDR3 DNA is TGTGCCAGCAGAACTAGCGGGGGGGGTAATGAGCAGTTCTTC. Its translation is CASRTSGGGNEQFF.

The chain uses TRBV9 and TRBJ2-5; no clear D. Looked up from germline, CDR1 is SGDLS and CDR2 is YYNGEE. The CDR3 is made up of 14 amino acids. Deletions cut 0 bases from V and 1 base from J, with 7 bases between. CDR3 sequence reads: CASSVGLTQETQYF. In DNA, the CDR3 is TGTGCCAGCAGCGTAGGGCTTACCCAAGAGACCCAGTACTTC.

CDR3 protein: CASSNREGGQPQHF. Here the CDR3 DNA reads TGTGCCAGCAGTAACAGGGAGGGCGGACAGCCCCAGCATTTT. The rearrangement uses TRBV6-5 and TRBJ1-5, with D perhaps matching TRBD1 (6 bases). V lost 5 bases, J lost 7 bases, and 15 bases lay in between. This CDR3 has 14 residues. Germline V gives CDR1 MNHEY, CDR2 SVGAGI.

The chain links TRBV6-1 to TRBJ2-7, with D possibly TRBD2 on 5 matching bases. V was clipped by 3 bases and J by 3 bases, with 6 bases between them. CDR3 size: 12 residues. Germline CDR1 reads MNHNS; CDR2 reads SASEGT. For the CDR3, the DNA is TGTGCCAGCAGTGAGAGCGGCTACGAGCAGTACTTC. Protein product: CASSESGYEQYF.

The chain employs TRBV2 and TRBJ2-1; 7 nucleotides align to TRBD2. The CDR3 consists of 14 residues. Per the germline V gene, CDR1 is SNHLY and CDR2 is FYNNEI. J gave up 5 bases and V 5 bases, and 6 bases lay outside the gene matches. The CDR3 is CASSPWGGNNEQFF. The CDR3 DNA reads as TGTGCCAGCAGTCCCTGGGGGGGGAACAATGAGCAGTTCTTC.

The chain uses TRBV28 and TRBJ1-3, with 8 bases fitting TRBD1. Germline V gene sequence: CDR1 MDHEN, CDR2 SYDVKM. V gave up 1 base and J gave up 3 bases; unmatched junction bases: 2. CDR3 length equals 15 residues. DNA for the CDR3: TGTGCCAGCAGTTTATTCAGGGGGCATGGAAACACCATATATTTT. Translation: CASSLFRGHGNTIYF.